This TCR beta chain was profiled in a study of OX40 agonist ivuxolimab in advanced cancers. At the level of the study: Intravenous ivuxolimab was administered to patients every 2 weeks at 0.01 to 10 mg/kg. Hepatocellular carcinoma, melanoma, renal cell or head and neck cancer affected the dose-escalation patients.

The V end was cut by 0 bases, the J end by 4 bases, with 6 bases between. The length of the CDR3 is 14 residues. Germline V CDR1 and CDR2: KGHSH, LQKENI. The study, taken as a whole, reports: On average, CD8+ T cells had more expanded clones than CD4+. Among some nonresponders, normalized T-cell clonal expansion was also low.

Produced via immunoSEQ multiplex PCR; TCRdb's table is partial and in-frame only. Found here are 75,000 or so clones, 84% of them singletons; the top ten hold more than 20%. Of note for this clone: Its antigen is not known.

Source: CD4+ or CD8+ T cells sorted from blood, taken in a trial of the OX40 agonist ivuxolimab. The receptor was derived from an adult with an advanced solid tumor such as melanoma, head and neck, liver or kidney cancer. The rearrangement joins TRBV18 to TRBJ1-4, with D possibly matching TRBD1 (5 bases). The CDR3 protein is CASSPPTVNEKLFF. CDR3 DNA: TGTGCCAGCTCACCACCGACAGTTAATGAAAAACTGTTTTTT. The full variable domain, rest sourced from reference TRBV18 and TRBJ1-4, is NAGVMQNPRHLVRRRGQEARLRCSPMKGHSHVYWYRQLPEEGLKFMVYLQKENIIDESGMPKERFSAEFPKEGPSILRIQQVVRGDSAAYFCASSPPTVNEKLFFGSGTQLSVL.